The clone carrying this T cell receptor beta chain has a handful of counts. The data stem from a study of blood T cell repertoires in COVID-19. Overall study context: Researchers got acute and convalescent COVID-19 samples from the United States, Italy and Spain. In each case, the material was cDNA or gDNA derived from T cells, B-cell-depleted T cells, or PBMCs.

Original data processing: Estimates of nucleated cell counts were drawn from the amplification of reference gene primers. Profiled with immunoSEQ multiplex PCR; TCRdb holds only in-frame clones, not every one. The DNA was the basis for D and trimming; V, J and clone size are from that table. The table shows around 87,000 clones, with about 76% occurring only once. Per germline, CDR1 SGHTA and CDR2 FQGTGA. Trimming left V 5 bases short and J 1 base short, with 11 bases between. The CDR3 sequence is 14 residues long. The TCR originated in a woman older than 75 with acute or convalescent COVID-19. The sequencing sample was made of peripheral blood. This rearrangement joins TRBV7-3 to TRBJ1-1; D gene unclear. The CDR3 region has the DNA TGTGCCAGCAGCCCCGGGAGTGGGAACACTGAAGCTTTCTTT. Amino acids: CASSPGSGNTEAFF.